Described below is a single TCR beta chain sequence and its context. Antigen unknown. This CDR3 is built from 14 residues. V shed 2 bases and J shed 4 bases, with 11 bases lying between them. Germline V lookup: CDR1 MDHEN, CDR2 SYDVKM. This record belongs to a study of cytotoxic CD8 clonotypes in ibrutinib-treated CLL. Background on the study: Response samples were taken after a median of about 11 months on treatment, range 6 to 36.

Study findings and constraints: Baseline values of clonality outstripped age-matched healthy donors and followed circulating CD8+ T-cell counts. Clonality rose at ibrutinib response and fell back toward baseline at progression.

Sequencing was designed to attain a depth spanning 1 in 200,000 to 1 in 1 million T cells. TCRdb keeps only in-frame clones here, not all; method: immunoSEQ multiplex PCR. The sample includes about 97,000 clones, 75% to 80% seen only once; the top ten take around 23%. The receptor comes from a human donor with chronic lymphocytic leukemia. This chain uses TRBV28 with TRBJ1-1, with TRBD1 as a possible D gene (5 bases). The sequencing used PBMCs, collected after 24 months of ibrutinib treatment. The CDR3 DNA reads TGTGCCAGCAGTTTAGATCAGGGTAGCACTGAAGCTTTCTTT. Translation: CASSLDQGSTEAFF. The whole variable domain, filled in from reference TRBV28 and TRBJ1-1, reads DVKVTQSSRYLVKRTGEKVFLECVQDMDHENMFWYRQDPGLGLRLIYFSYDVKMKEKGDIPEGYSVSREKKERFSLILESASTNQTSMYLCASSLDQGSTEAFFGQGTRLTVV.